Below, 14 T cell receptor beta chains from the same sample are listed, as sequenced in a study of T cells in Graves' hyperthyroidism and ophthalmopathy (dated by TCRdb to between 2017 and 2020). Library construction relied on multiplex PCR. The sequencing machine was an Illumina HiSeq 2000. TCR beta CDR3 regions were amplified from RNA transcripts. The first round of RT-PCR for the TCR CDR3 was performed with the HTBI primer set and the Qiagen OneStep RT-PCR kit. TCRdb reanalyzed the raw reads on its own, using fastp at Q25 for trimming and MiXCR for clone calling, and kept in-frame beta chains. Each entry is one CDR3 protein sequence, shown with its most common DNA and genes. In this sample the table shows about 640,000 distinct CDR3 sequences, less than 45% of which occur a single time. The top ten constitute roughly 6.5% of the sample. Sequencing was performed on peripheral blood or thyroid tissue (not recorded which). These receptors all stem from an adult man with Graves' disease, either hyperthyroidism or ophthalmopathy (not recorded which).

The chain links TRBV3-1 to TRBJ2-7, with D possibly matching TRBD1 (5 bases). Per the germline V gene, CDR1 is LGHDT and CDR2 is YNNKEL (reference sequence). Trimming removed 4 bases from V and 5 bases from J, with 21 bases in between. The CDR3 has 16 amino acids. CDR3 in DNA: TGTGCCAGCAGCCCCTCGGTATCCTCTGGGGCCAACGAGCAGTACTTC. This encodes CASSPSVSSGANEQYF.

Note on this clonotype: This may arise from a read error, as a much more abundant clone is one base away. This chain connects TRBV7-8 to TRBJ1-1; D gene uncertain. The CDR3 sequence is 13 residues long. Germline values: CDR1 SGHVS, CDR2 FQNEAQ. The DNA of the CDR3 is TGTGCCAGCAGCTTACTGGCGGCCACTGAAACTTTCTTT. It encodes CASSLLAATETFF.

The sample holds a few counts of this clonotype. V usage is TRBV5-1 and J usage is TRBJ2-5, with TRBD1 as a possible D gene (5 bases). CDR1 and CDR2 (germline): SGHRS, YFSETQ. This CDR3 is 15 amino acids long. V was cut by 1 base and J by 3 bases, with 13 bases left in between. CDR3 bases: TGCGCCAGCAGCTTGTGGGGCCAGATAGAAGAGACCCAGTACTTC. Amino acid sequence: CASSLWGQIEETQYF.

This chain uses TRBV5-1 with TRBJ2-7; D may correspond to TRBD1 or TRBD2 (5 bases each). CDR1 SGHRS and CDR2 YFSETQ come from the germline V gene. The CDR3 covers 15 residues. Trimming removed 2 bases from V and 3 bases from J, with 15 bases in between. The DNA of the CDR3 is TGCGCCAGCAGCTTACCGGGACCCGAACTCTACGAGCAGTACTTC. As protein: CASSLPGPELYEQYF.

Note on this clonotype: A much more abundant neighbour one base away suggests this may be a read error. V and J are TRBV25-1 and TRBJ1-4, with no clear D. The CDR3 is made up of 14 amino acids. The V end was cut by 3 bases, the J end by 8 bases, with 13 bases between. Germline CDR1 MGHDK, CDR2 SYGVNS. CDR3 DNA sequence: TGTGCCAGCAGTGATTACGAACCGGGCGAAAAACTGTTTTTT. Translating it yields CASSDYEPGEKLFF.

V gene TRBV24-1 combines with J gene TRBJ1-1; 9 bases are shared with TRBD1. This CDR3 region has 14 residues. Unmatched junction bases numbered 12, after V lost 12 bases and J lost 5 bases. Germline-derived CDR1 and CDR2 are KGHDR and SFDVKD. The CDR3, as DNA: TGTGCCTGCCGGGACAGGGATTCCAGAACTGAAGCTTTCTTT. It codes for CACRDRDSRTEAFF.

This clonotype was recorded once. The rearrangement links TRBV20-1 to TRBJ2-5; D is uncertain. CDR1 is DFQATT and CDR2 is SNEGSKA in the germline V gene (reference sequence). The CDR3 loop spans 9 amino acids. The V end was cut by 2 bases, the J end by 13 bases, with 8 bases between. The CDR3 sequence is CSARQDLYF. In DNA form, the CDR3 reads TGCAGTGCTAGACAGGACCTGTACTTC.

The table lists this clonotype with many counts. This rearrangement joins TRBV2 to TRBJ1-4, with 8 positions matching TRBD1. CDR3 length: 15 residues. Trimming removed 6 bases from V and 7 bases from J; junction bases left unmatched: 10. The germline V gene has CDR1 SNHLY and CDR2 FYNNEI. The CDR3 DNA is TGTGCCAGCAGGCCTACGCAGGGGGCAAGTGAAAAACTGTTTTTT. Translated: CASRPTQGASEKLFF.

This chain connects TRBV15 to TRBJ1-2, with TRBD1 matching 12 bases. This CDR3 region has 15 residues. The V gene end was trimmed by 6 bases and the J gene end by 7 bases; junction bases not matched to a gene: 9. Germline CDR1 reads LNHNV; CDR2 reads YYDKDF (reference sequence). CDR3 DNA: TGTGCCACCAGTCCCCGGGACAGGGGGCGGCGTGGCTACACCTTC. This gives the protein CATSPRDRGRRGYTF. Variable domain in full (rest from reference TRBV15 and TRBJ1-2): DAMVIQNPRYQVTQFGKPVTLSCSQTLNHNVMYWYQQKSSQAPKLLFHYYDKDFNNEADTPDNFQSRRPNTSFCFLDIRSPGLGDTAMYLCATSPRDRGRRGYTFGSGTRLTVV.

The rearrangement links TRBV20-1 to TRBJ1-4; D may be TRBD1 (5 bases). V was clipped by 6 bases and J by 7 bases, with 15 bases between them. The germline V gene encodes CDR1 DFQATT and CDR2 SNEGSKA (reference sequence). The CDR3 contains 13 residues. The CDR3 region is CSATGGRGEKLFF. CDR3 DNA: TGCAGTGCGACCGGGGGAAGGGGTGAAAAACTGTTTTTT.

The chain links TRBV5-1 to TRBJ1-6, with unresolved D. The germline V gene has CDR1 SGHRS and CDR2 YFSETQ. V lost 0 bases to trimming and J lost 7 bases, with 11 bases between them. This CDR3 contains 15 residues. CDR3 sequence: CASSLGGSENSPLHF. The CDR3 DNA reads TGCGCCAGCAGCTTGGGCGGATCCGAGAATTCACCCCTCCACTTT.

This chain links TRBV7-8 with TRBJ2-6; D is possibly TRBD2 (5 bases). The germline gives CDR1 SGHVS, CDR2 FQNEAQ. Trimming stripped 1 base from V and 2 bases from J, with 9 bases between. The CDR3 covers 16 residues. Written as DNA, the CDR3 is TGTGCCAGCAGCTTAGTCGGGGTTACTGGGGCCAACGTCCTGACTTTC. Encoded protein: CASSLVGVTGANVLTF. The full variable domain, completed using reference TRBV7-8 and TRBJ2-6, is GAGVSQSPRYKVAKRGQDVALRCDPISGHVSLFWYQQALGQGPEFLTYFQNEAQLDKSGLPSDRFFAERPEGSVSTLKIQRTQQEDSAVYLCASSLVGVTGANVLTFGAGSRLTVL.

The V gene is TRBV29-1, the J gene TRBJ2-7; no clear D gene. The V gene lost 7 bases and the J gene lost 2 bases, with 18 bases spanning the gap. The CDR3 length is 14 residues. Looked up from germline, CDR1 is SQVTM and CDR2 is ANQGSEA. The CDR3 region is CSAKRTTGTYEQYF. The DNA of the CDR3 is TGCAGCGCCAAAAGGACGACGGGCACCTACGAGCAGTACTTC.

This clonotype showed up many times. V and J are TRBV29-1 and TRBJ1-1; 9 bases align to TRBD1. J was trimmed by 4 bases and V by 7 bases; bases with no gene match: 7. Germline CDR1 and CDR2: SQVTM and ANQGSEA. The CDR3 is 13 residues long. DNA for the CDR3: TGCAGCGCCGACACAGGGGGCGTCACTGAAGCTTTCTTT. It yields the protein CSADTGGVTEAFF.